What follows describes a single T cell receptor (beta chain). Only in-frame clones appear in the TCRdb table, and some are missing; sequencing was by immunoSEQ multiplex PCR. Altogether some 190,000 clones are present, around 80% being singletons, with the ten largest covering less than 20%. The trim removed 6 bases at V and 7 bases at J, leaving 6 bases unmatched. The CDR3 contains 12 residues. The germline CDR1 and CDR2 sequences are MDHEN and SYDVKM. This entry comes from a study of blood T cell repertoires in COVID-19. The sequence was collected from a woman aged 45-60 years with acute COVID-19. The chain couples TRBV28 to TRBJ2-7, with 7 bases aligning to TRBD1. The sequenced sample was PBMCs or T cells enriched from blood (not recorded which). As DNA, the CDR3 is TGTGCCAGCAGGGGGACAGTTGCGGAGCAGTACGTC. Its protein is CASRGTVAEQYV.